A single sample gave rise to the 14 T cell receptor beta chains below, sequenced in a study of T cell changes during pregnancy in multiple sclerosis. This table comes from immunoSEQ multiplex PCR, and its TCRdb copy is limited to in-frame clones, with some not included. The sample includes more than 50,000 clones, 90% of them seen just once. The sample was peripheral blood, taken in the first trimester of pregnancy. Receptors were obtained from a female donor in good health, enrolled as a control in a pregnancy study.

The V call is TRBV7-2, the J call TRBJ1-4, with D possibly being TRBD1 (5 bases). The V gene lost 0 bases and the J gene lost 0 bases, with 11 bases spanning the gap. Germline V gene data show CDR1 as SGHTA and CDR2 as FQGNSA. This CDR3 contains 17 residues. The CDR3 spells CASSLARGTATNEKLFF. As DNA, the CDR3 is TGTGCCAGCAGCTTAGCACGGGGGACTGCAACTAATGAAAAACTGTTTTTT. Full variable domain (outside the CDR3, taken from reference TRBV7-2 and TRBJ1-4): GAGVSQSPSNKVTEKGKDVELRCDPISGHTALYWYRQSLGQGLEFLIYFQGNSAPDKSGLPSDRFSAERTGGSVSTLTIQRTQQEDSAVYLCASSLARGTATNEKLFFGSGTQLSVL.

The chain employs TRBV5-6 and TRBJ2-1; no definite D call. The V gene's germline CDR1 is SGHDT and CDR2 YYEEEE. Trimming stripped 4 bases from V and 4 bases from J, with 12 bases between. The CDR3 is 14 residues long. CDR3 nucleotides: TGTGCCAGCAGCCGCGGCGCAGTATACAATGAGCAGTTCTTC. This encodes CASSRGAVYNEQFF.

The chain joins TRBV7-6 to TRBJ1-1; tentative D call: TRBD1 (5 bases). This CDR3 is 13 amino acids long. Germline-derived CDR1 and CDR2 are SGHVS and FNYEAQ. V shed 5 bases and J shed 1 base, with 8 bases lying between them. The CDR3 spells CASSRDRNTEAFF. The CDR3, as DNA: TGTGCCAGCAGCCGTGACAGGAACACTGAAGCTTTCTTT. Looking up the rest from reference TRBV7-6 and TRBJ1-1 gives the full variable domain: GAGVSQSPRYKVTKRGQDVALRCDPISGHVSLYWYRQALGQGPEFLTYFNYEAQQDKSGLPNDRFSAERPEGSISTLTIQRTEQRDSAMYRCASSRDRNTEAFFGQGTRLTVV.

This clone was detected once. The rearrangement uses TRBV18 and TRBJ2-7; 8 bases fit TRBD1. CDR1 KGHSH and CDR2 LQKENI come from the germline V gene. This CDR3 region has 17 residues. V lost 0 bases, J lost 0 bases, and 7 bases stayed unmatched. The DNA of the CDR3 is TGTGCCAGCTCACCACCACCCTCAGGGGGCCTCTCCTACGAGCAGTACTTC. This translates into CASSPPPSGGLSYEQYF. The whole variable domain, remainder taken from reference TRBV18 and TRBJ2-7, is NAGVMQNPRHLVRRRGQEARLRCSPMKGHSHVYWYRQLPEEGLKFMVYLQKENIIDESGMPKERFSAEFPKEGPSILRIQQVVRGDSAAYFCASSPPPSGGLSYEQYFGPGTRLTVT.

This chain joins TRBV11-3 and TRBJ1-1, with D perhaps matching TRBD1 (6 bases). Germline-derived CDR1 and CDR2 are SGHNT and YENEEA. Trimming shortened V by 5 bases and J by 6 bases, and 16 bases separated the two germline ends. This CDR3 contains 14 residues. This chain's CDR3 is CASSRGGEGAEAFF. CDR3 bases: TGTGCCAGCAGCCGGGGGGGCGAAGGGGCTGAAGCTTTCTTT.

The V and J genes are TRBV15 and TRBJ2-3; no clear D gene. The CDR3 runs to 14 residues. V was clipped by 2 bases and J by 2 bases, with 8 bases between them. CDR1 and CDR2 from the germline V gene are LNHNV and YYDKDF (reference sequence). CDR3: CATSRTRYTDTQYF. The CDR3 DNA follows: TGTGCCACCAGCAGAACGCGGTACACAGATACGCAGTATTTT.

J is TRBJ2-7 and V is TRBV5-4, with 7 bases aligning to TRBD1. The CDR3 length is 13 residues. J lost 3 bases, V lost 4 bases, and 4 bases had no gene match. Germline loops: CDR1 SGHNT, CDR2 YYREEE (reference sequence). CDR3 coding DNA: TGTGCCAGCAGCAGGGACAGCCTCTACGAGCAGTACTTC. Translating gives CASSRDSLYEQYF.

V is TRBV27 and J is TRBJ2-1, with 7 bases lining up with TRBD2. This CDR3 spans 14 amino acids. CDR1 is MNHEY, CDR2 SMNVEV, per germline (reference sequence). Trimming took 2 bases from V and 7 from J; bases not matched to a gene: 5. CDR3 sequence: CASSLLFGRNEQFF. CDR3 sequence (DNA): TGTGCCAGCAGTTTACTTTTCGGGAGGAATGAGCAGTTCTTC.

V is TRBV18 and J is TRBJ1-5; the D is unclear. Looked up from germline, CDR1 is KGHSH and CDR2 is LQKENI. Trimming stripped 6 bases from V and 3 bases from J, with 9 bases between. The CDR3 spans 13 residues. CDR3 amino acids: CASSPGSNQPQHF. The CDR3 bases are TGTGCCAGCTCCCCGGGGTCCAATCAGCCCCAGCATTTT. Using reference TRBV18 and TRBJ1-5 for the parts outside the CDR3, the full variable domain is NAGVMQNPRHLVRRRGQEARLRCSPMKGHSHVYWYRQLPEEGLKFMVYLQKENIIDESGMPKERFSAEFPKEGPSILRIQQVVRGDSAAYFCASSPGSNQPQHFGDGTRLSIL.

This clone was detected once. The V gene is TRBV14, the J gene TRBJ1-1; the D gene is possibly TRBD1 (6 bases). This CDR3 has 14 amino acids. V dropped 4 bases and J dropped 0 bases, with 9 bases sitting between them. Germline CDR1 reads SGHDN; CDR2 reads FVKESK. CDR3 sequence reads: CASSLGAMNTEAFF. The CDR3 nucleotides read TGTGCCAGCAGCCTGGGGGCCATGAACACTGAAGCTTTCTTT.

This chain joins TRBV10-3 and TRBJ2-2, with unresolved D. The CDR3 has 14 amino acids. The ends were cut back, 6 bases at V and 1 base at J, with 9 bases in the middle. CDR1 is ENHRY and CDR2 is SYGVKD in the germline V gene. In DNA, the CDR3 is TGTGCCATCAGCCTACTACAGAACACCGGGGAGCTGTTTTTT. It specifies CAISLLQNTGELFF.

The chain couples TRBV4-3 to TRBJ2-7; tentative D call: TRBD1 (6 bases). V was cut by 0 bases and J by 3 bases, with 6 bases left in between. The CDR3 is 13 residues long. Looked up from germline, CDR1 is LGHNA and CDR2 is YSLEER. The CDR3 loop is CASSQEQGYEQYF. The CDR3 bases are TGCGCCAGCAGCCAAGAACAGGGCTACGAGCAGTACTTC.

The rearrangement links TRBV4-1 to TRBJ1-1; TRBD1 agrees at 9 bases. The CDR3 contains 15 residues. Germline assignment: CDR1 MGHRA and CDR2 YSYEKL. With V trimmed by 6 bases and J by 5 bases, 10 bases remained unmatched. The CDR3 sequence: CASSLEGQGATEAFF. In DNA form, the CDR3 reads TGCGCCAGCAGTCTCGAGGGACAGGGTGCGACTGAAGCTTTCTTT.

In its sample, this clone is medium-sized. The chain links TRBV6-4 to TRBJ2-1; 7 bases match TRBD2. Germline CDR1 reads MRHNA; CDR2 reads SNTAGT. Trimming at V came to 5 bases and at J to 0 bases, leaving 4 bases not matched to a gene. The CDR3 contains 15 residues. The CDR3 DNA follows: TGTGCCAGCAGTTACAGCGGGGACTCCTACAATGAGCAGTTCTTC. Protein sequence: CASSYSGDSYNEQFF.